This is a list of T cell receptor beta chains from one sample in a study of T cell repertoires in cytomegalovirus infection. TCRdb itself ran the reads through MiXCR, one entry per CDR3 protein. The sample gives around 530,000 distinct CDR3 sequences, about a quarter of which show up once; approximately 13% is in the top ten. Material: PBMCs. Receptor source: a human donor in good health (CMV status not recorded). Some clones in this sample may be carry-over from other donors' samples. Both conserved end residues are part of each CDR3. The D gene is left open where the match is weak. Only part of the rows carry a size: once, few, many, or a class if the clone is expanded.

cdr3_aa cdr3_nt d_call j_call v_call clone_size
CASSLGSRAESSYEQYF TGTGCCAGCAGCTTAGGTTCAAGGGCTGAAAGCTCCTACGAGCAGTACTTC - TRBJ2-7 TRBV11-2 -
CASSFFYWPDQETQYF TGTGCCAGCAGTTTCTTCTATTGGCCGGACCAAGAGACCCAGTACTTC - TRBJ2-5 TRBV28 many
CASSPLGPEAFF TGTGCCAGCTCCCCGCTGGGTCCTGAAGCTTTCTTT - TRBJ1-1 TRBV18 few
CASRPPGPNYGYTF TGTGCCAGCAGACCTCCGGGACCTAACTATGGCTACACCTTC - TRBJ1-2 TRBV28 few
CASANLGGYNEQFF TGTGCCAGCGCTAATTTAGGTGGTTACAATGAGCAGTTCTTC - TRBJ2-1 TRBV7-2 few
CSHGTGKPSDEQYF TGCAGCCACGGGACAGGGAAGCCTAGCGACGAGCAGTACTTC TRBD1 TRBJ2-7 TRBV29-1 -
CASSPGTSGRSRAKNIQYF TGTGCCAGCAGCCCTGGGACTAGCGGGAGGTCCAGAGCCAAAAACATTCAGTACTTC TRBD2 TRBJ2-4 TRBV4-2 -
CASSSGGASGNTIYF TGTGCCAGCAGCAGCGGCGGAGCCTCTGGAAACACCATATATTTT - TRBJ1-3 TRBV7-2 many
CASSLAPSGNEQFF TGTGCCAGCAGCTTAGCACCTAGCGGGAATGAGCAGTTCTTC TRBD2 TRBJ2-1 TRBV7-2 many
CASSLVGPGGLAFF TGTGCCAGCAGCTTAGTAGGCCCTGGGGGGTTGGCTTTCTTT - TRBJ1-1 TRBV7-8 few
CASSLAVGGNYGYTF TGTGCCAGCAGTTTAGCAGTCGGGGGAAACTATGGCTACACCTTC - TRBJ1-2 TRBV12-3/TRBV12-4 -
CAWSVRDGGELFF TGTGCCTGGAGTGTACGGGACGGCGGGGAGCTGTTTTTT - TRBJ2-2 TRBV30 few
CASSLVAGDVGYTF TGCGCCAGCAGCTTGGTTGCCGGAGACGTGGGCTACACCTTC - TRBJ1-2 TRBV5-1 -
CASSRGDGTGELFF TGTGCCAGCAGCCGGGGGGACGGCACCGGGGAGCTGTTTTTT TRBD2 TRBJ2-2 TRBV7-9 -
CASSFTGNSGNTIYF TGTGCCAGCAGCTTCACAGGGAACTCTGGAAACACCATATATTTT - TRBJ1-3 TRBV7-2 many
CASSPAGGWDTEAFF TGCGCCAGCAGCCCCGCGGGGGGTTGGGACACTGAAGCTTTCTTT - TRBJ1-1 TRBV5-1 few
CASSAGHEQFF TGTGCCAGCAGTGCCGGCCATGAGCAGTTCTTC - TRBJ2-1 TRBV6-5 many